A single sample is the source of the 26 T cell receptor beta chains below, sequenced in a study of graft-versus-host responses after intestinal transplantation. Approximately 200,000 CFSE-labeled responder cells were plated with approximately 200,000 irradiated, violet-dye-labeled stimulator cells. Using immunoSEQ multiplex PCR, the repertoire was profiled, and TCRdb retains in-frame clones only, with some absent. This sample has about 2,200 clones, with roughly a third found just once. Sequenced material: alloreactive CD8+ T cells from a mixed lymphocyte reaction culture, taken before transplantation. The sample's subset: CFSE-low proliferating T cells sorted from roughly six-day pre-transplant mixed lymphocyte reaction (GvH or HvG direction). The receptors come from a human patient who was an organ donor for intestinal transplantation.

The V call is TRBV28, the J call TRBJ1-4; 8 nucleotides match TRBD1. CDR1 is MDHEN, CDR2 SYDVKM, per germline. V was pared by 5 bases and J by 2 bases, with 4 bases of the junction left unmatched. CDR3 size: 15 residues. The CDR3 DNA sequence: TGTGCCAGCAGTGATACAGGGGGGACTAATGAAAAACTGTTTTTT. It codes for CASSDTGGTNEKLFF.

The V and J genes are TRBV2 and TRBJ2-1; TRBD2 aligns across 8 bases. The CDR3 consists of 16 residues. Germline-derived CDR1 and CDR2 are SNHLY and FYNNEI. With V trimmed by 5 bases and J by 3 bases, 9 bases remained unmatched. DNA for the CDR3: TGTGCCAGCAGTCCGATTCTGAGCGGGGGCTACAATGAGCAGTTCTTC. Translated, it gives CASSPILSGGYNEQFF.

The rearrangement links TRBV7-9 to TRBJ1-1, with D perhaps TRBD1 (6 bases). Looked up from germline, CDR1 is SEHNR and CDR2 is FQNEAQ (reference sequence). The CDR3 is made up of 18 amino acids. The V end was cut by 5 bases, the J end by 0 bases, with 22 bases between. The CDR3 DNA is TGTGCCAGCAGCCAAAAGTCCATGGGGGCGGCGTTGAACACTGAAGCTTTCTTT. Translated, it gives CASSQKSMGAALNTEAFF. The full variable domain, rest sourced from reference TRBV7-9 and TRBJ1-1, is DTGVSQNPRHKITKRGQNVTFRCDPISEHNRLYWYRQTLGQGPEFLTYFQNEAQLEKSRLLSDRFSAERPKGSFSTLEIQRTEQGDSAMYLCASSQKSMGAALNTEAFFGQGTRLTVV.

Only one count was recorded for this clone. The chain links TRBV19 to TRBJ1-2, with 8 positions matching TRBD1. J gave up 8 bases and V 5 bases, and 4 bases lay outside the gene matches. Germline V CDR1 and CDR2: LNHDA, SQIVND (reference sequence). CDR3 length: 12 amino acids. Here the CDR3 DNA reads TGTGCCAGTAGTGACAGGGGTCACGGCTACACCTTC. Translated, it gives CASSDRGHGYTF.

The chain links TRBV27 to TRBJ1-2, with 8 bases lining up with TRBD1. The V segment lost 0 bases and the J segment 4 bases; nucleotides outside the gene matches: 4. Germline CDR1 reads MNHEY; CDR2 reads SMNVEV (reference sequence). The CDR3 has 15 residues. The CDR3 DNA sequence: TGTGCCAGCAGTTTATCGACAGGGGCGAGCTATGGCTACACCTTC. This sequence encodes CASSLSTGASYGYTF.

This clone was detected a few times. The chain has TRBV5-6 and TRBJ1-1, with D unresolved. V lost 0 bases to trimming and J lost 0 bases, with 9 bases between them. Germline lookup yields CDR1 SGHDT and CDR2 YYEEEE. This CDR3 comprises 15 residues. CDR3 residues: CASSLAGSLNTEAFF. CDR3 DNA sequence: TGTGCCAGCAGCTTGGCGGGTAGCTTGAACACTGAAGCTTTCTTT.

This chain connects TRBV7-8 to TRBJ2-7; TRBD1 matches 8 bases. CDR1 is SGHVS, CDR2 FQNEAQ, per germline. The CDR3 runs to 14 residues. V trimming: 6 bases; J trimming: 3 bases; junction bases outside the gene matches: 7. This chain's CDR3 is CASRPDRVRYEQYF. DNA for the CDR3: TGTGCCAGCAGGCCGGACAGGGTGCGCTACGAGCAGTACTTC.

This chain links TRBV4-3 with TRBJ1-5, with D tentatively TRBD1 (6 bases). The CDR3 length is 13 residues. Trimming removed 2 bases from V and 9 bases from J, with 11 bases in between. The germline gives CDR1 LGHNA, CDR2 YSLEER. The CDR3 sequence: CASSQLDSRPQHF. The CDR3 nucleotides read TGCGCCAGCAGCCAATTGGACAGCCGGCCCCAGCATTTT.

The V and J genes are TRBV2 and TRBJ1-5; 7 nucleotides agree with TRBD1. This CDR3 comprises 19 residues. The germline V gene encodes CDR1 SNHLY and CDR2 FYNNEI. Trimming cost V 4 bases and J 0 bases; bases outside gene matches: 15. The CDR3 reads CASSASGQSPYYSNQPQHF. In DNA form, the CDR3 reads TGTGCCAGCAGTGCCTCGGGACAGAGCCCTTATTATAGCAATCAGCCCCAGCATTTT.

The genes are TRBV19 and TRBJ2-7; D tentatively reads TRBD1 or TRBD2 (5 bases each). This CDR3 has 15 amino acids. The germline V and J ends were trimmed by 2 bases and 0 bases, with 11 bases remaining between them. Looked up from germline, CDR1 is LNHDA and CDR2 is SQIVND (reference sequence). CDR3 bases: TGTGCCAGTAGTATACAGAGGGGTGGCTCCTACGAGCAGTACTTC. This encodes CASSIQRGGSYEQYF.

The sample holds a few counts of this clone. This CDR3 reads CASSLVGGAGELFF. CDR3 bases: TGTGCCAGCAGCTTAGTGGGGGGAGCCGGGGAGCTGTTTTTT. V is TRBV7-2 and J is TRBJ2-2; D may be TRBD2 (6 bases). This CDR3 comprises 14 residues. In germline, CDR1 is SGHTA, CDR2 FQGNSA. V was trimmed by 1 base and J by 6 bases, leaving 9 bases between them. Drawing the rest from reference TRBV7-2 and TRBJ2-2, the complete variable domain is GAGVSQSPSNKVTEKGKDVELRCDPISGHTALYWYRQSLGQGLEFLIYFQGNSAPDKSGLPSDRFSAERTGGSVSTLTIQRTQQEDSAVYLCASSLVGGAGELFFGEGSRLTVL.

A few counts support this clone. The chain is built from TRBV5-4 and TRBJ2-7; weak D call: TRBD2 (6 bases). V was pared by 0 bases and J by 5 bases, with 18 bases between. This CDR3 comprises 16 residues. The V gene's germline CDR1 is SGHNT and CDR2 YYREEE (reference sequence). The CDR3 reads CASSLVRRGSSDEQYF. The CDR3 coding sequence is TGTGCCAGCAGCTTGGTTAGAAGGGGCTCTAGCGACGAGCAGTACTTC.

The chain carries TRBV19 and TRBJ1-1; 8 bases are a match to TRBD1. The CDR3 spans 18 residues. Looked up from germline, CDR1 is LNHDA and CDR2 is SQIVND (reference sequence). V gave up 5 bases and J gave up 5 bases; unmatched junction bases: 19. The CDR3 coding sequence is TGTGCCAGTAGTCGATCTGTTTATCGATTGGACAGGGAAACTGAAGCTTTCTTT. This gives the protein CASSRSVYRLDRETEAFF.

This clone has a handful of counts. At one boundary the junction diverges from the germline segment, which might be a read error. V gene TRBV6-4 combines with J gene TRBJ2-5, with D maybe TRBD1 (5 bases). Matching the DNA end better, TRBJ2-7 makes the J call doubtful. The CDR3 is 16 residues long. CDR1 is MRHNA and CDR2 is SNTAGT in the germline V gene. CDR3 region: CASSYSSQGMGYEQYF. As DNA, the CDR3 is TGTGCCAGCAGTTACTCGAGCCAGGGTATGGGCTACGAGCAGTACTTC.

CDR3 in amino acids: CASSRTAGDRTNEKLFF. Written as DNA, the CDR3 is TGCGCCAGCAGCCGGACCGCAGGGGACCGGACTAATGAAAAACTGTTTTTT. The chain employs TRBV4-1 and TRBJ1-4; weak D call: TRBD1 (6 bases). The CDR3 consists of 17 residues. V was pared by 4 bases and J by 2 bases, with 17 bases between. Germline loops: CDR1 MGHRA, CDR2 YSYEKL.

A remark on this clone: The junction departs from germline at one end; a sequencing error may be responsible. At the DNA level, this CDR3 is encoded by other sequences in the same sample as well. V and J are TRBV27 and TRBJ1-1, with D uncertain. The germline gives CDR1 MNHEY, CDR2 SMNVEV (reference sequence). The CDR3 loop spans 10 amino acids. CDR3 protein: CASREGEAFF. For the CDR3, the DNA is TGCGCCAGCCGGGAGGGTGAAGCTTTCTTT.

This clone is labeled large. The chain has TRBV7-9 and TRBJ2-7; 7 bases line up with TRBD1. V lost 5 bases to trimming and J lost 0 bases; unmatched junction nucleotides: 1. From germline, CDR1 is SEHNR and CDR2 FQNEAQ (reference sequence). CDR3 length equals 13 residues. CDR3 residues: CASSGTASYEQYF. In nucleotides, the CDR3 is TGTGCCAGCAGCGGGACAGCCTCCTACGAGCAGTACTTC.

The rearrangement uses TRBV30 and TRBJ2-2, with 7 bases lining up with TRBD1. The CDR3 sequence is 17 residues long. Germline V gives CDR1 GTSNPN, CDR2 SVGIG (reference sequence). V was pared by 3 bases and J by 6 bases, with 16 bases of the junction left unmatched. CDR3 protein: CAWSWTGYTTYAGELFF. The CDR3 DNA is TGTGCCTGGAGCTGGACAGGTTATACCACCTACGCCGGGGAGCTGTTTTTT.

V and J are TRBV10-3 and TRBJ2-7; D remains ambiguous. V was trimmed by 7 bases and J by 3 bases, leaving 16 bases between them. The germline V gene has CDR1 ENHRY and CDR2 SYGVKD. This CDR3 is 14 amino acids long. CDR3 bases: TGTGCCATCACGACCCCGGGCACCAGCTACGAGCAGTACTTC. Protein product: CAITTPGTSYEQYF.

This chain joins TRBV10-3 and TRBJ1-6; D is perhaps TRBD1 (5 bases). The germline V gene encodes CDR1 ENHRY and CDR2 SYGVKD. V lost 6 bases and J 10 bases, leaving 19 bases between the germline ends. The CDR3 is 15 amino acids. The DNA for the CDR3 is TGTGCCATCAGCCCTACAGGTCTAGGCGGCTCACCCCTCCACTTT. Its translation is CAISPTGLGGSPLHF.

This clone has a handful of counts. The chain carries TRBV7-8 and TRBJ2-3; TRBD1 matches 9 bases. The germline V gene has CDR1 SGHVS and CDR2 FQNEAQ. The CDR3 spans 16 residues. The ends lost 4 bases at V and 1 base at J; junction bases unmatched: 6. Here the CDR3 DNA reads TGTGCCAGCAGCTCCGTGACAGGGGGGGGCACAGATACGCAGTATTTT. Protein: CASSSVTGGGTDTQYF.

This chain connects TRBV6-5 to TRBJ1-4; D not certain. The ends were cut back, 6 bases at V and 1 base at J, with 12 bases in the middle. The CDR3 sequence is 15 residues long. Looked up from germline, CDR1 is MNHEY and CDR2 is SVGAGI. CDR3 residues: CASSLNPVTNEKLFF. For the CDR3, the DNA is TGTGCCAGCAGCCTAAACCCCGTAACTAATGAAAAACTGTTTTTT.

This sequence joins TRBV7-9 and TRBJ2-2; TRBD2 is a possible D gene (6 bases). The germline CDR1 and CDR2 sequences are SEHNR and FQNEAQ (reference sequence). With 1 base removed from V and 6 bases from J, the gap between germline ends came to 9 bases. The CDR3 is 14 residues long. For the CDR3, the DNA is TGTGCCAGCAGCTTAGTGGGGGGAGCCGGGGAGCTGTTTTTT. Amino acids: CASSLVGGAGELFF.

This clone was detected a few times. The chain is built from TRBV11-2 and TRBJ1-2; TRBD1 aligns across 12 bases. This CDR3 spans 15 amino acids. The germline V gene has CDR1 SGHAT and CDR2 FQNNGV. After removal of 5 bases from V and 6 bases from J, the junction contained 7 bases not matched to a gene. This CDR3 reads CASSPGTGGANGYTF. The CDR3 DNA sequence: TGTGCCAGCAGCCCCGGGACAGGGGGCGCGAATGGCTACACCTTC.

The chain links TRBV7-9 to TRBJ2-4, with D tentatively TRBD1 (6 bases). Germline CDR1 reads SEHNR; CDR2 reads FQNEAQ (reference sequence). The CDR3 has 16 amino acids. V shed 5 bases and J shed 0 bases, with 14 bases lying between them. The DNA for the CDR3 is TGTGCCAGCAGCGGCCGACAGGCGCTAGCCAAAAACATTCAGTACTTC. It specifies CASSGRQALAKNIQYF.

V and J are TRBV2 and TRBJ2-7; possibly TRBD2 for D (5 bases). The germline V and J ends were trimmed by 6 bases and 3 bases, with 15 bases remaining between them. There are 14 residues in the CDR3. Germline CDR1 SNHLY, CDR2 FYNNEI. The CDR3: CASRDSEHLYEQYF. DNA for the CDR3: TGTGCCAGCAGGGACTCCGAACACCTCTACGAGCAGTACTTC.